The following is a T cell receptor (beta chain) sequence with its context. Patients of the Seattle cohort, enrolled during active infection, were followed longitudinally. In the authors' workflow: The assay estimated nucleated cells by amplifying reference gene primers. Produced via immunoSEQ multiplex PCR; TCRdb's table is partial and in-frame only. V and J calls and clone size are as listed in that table; D and trimming were resolved from the DNA. Of more than 65,000 clones in the sample, approximately 80% were seen once. In germline, CDR1 is LNHDA, CDR2 SQIVND (reference sequence). After removal of 5 bases from V and 0 bases from J, the junction contained 3 bases not matched to a gene. This CDR3 has 15 amino acids. The data were obtained in a study of blood T cell repertoires in COVID-19. Study context: The United States, Italy and Spain supplied acute and convalescent COVID-19 samples. Sources were T cells, B-cell-depleted T cells, or PBMCs; the material itself was cDNA or gDNA.

Sequencing input: peripheral blood. This TCR came from a man aged 25 to 40 with COVID-19, enrolled during active disease. The J gene is TRBJ2-7, the V gene TRBV19; 11 bases line up with TRBD2. CDR3 loop: CASSQTSGSSYEQYF. In DNA form, the CDR3 reads TGTGCCAGTAGTCAAACTAGCGGGAGCTCCTACGAGCAGTACTTC.